Presented here are 10 T cell receptor beta chains from one specimen sequenced in a study of T cell repertoires in cytomegalovirus infection. Via MiXCR, TCRdb re-called the reads, giving one row per CDR3 protein. The table has 300,000 to 450,000 distinct CDR3 sequences, around 18% seen once. The sample comprised PBMCs. These receptors all stem from a human donor in good health (CMV status not recorded). Some clones in this sample may be carry-over from other donors' samples.

The sample holds a few counts of this clonotype. The chain recombines TRBV11-2 with TRBJ1-6, with D uncertain. V was trimmed by 6 bases and J by 9 bases, leaving 9 bases between them. This CDR3 spans 12 amino acids. CDR1 and CDR2 from the germline V gene are SGHAT and FQNNGV. The CDR3 DNA reads as TGTGCCAGCAGAGGGATGGTTTCACCCCTCCACTTT. As protein: CASRGMVSPLHF.

This clonotype was recorded many times. This chain links TRBV12-3 or TRBV12-4 with TRBJ1-3; no clear D. This CDR3 has 15 amino acids. The V and J ends lost 3 bases and 3 bases respectively, with 12 bases between them. The DNA for the CDR3 is TGTGCCAGCAGTTTCTCTGGGGTGTATGGAAACACCATATATTTT. Its translation is CASSFSGVYGNTIYF.

The chain combines TRBV14 with TRBJ1-3; D remains unclear. This CDR3 is 17 amino acids long. Trimming removed 0 bases from V and 0 bases from J, with 12 bases in between. CDR1 is SGHDN and CDR2 is FVKESK in the germline V gene. CDR3 amino acids: CASSQDLPTFSGNTIYF. The CDR3 DNA follows: TGTGCCAGCAGCCAAGATCTCCCGACCTTCTCTGGAAACACCATATATTTT.

J is TRBJ2-1 and V is TRBV7-2, with a tentative D call TRBD2 (5 bases). The CDR3 length is 14 residues. V dropped 7 bases and J dropped 3 bases, with 13 bases sitting between them. The germline V gene has CDR1 SGHTA and CDR2 FQGNSA. CDR3 DNA sequence: TGTGCCAGCACCACCAATAGCGTCTACAATGAGCAGTTCTTC. Translation gives CASTTNSVYNEQFF.

This chain joins TRBV20-1 and TRBJ2-3, with 7 bases that match TRBD2. The V and J ends lost 1 base and 2 bases, in that order; junction bases with no gene match: 9. Germline loops: CDR1 DFQATT, CDR2 SNEGSKA (reference sequence). This CDR3 region has 16 residues. CDR3 sequence reads: CSARAAGAGATDTQYF. The CDR3 coding sequence is TGCAGTGCTAGAGCGGCGGGAGCGGGCGCCACAGATACGCAGTATTTT.

This clonotype appeared many times. The gene calls are TRBV7-2 and TRBJ1-3; 10 bases map to TRBD1. This CDR3 is built from 16 residues. J gave up 2 bases and V 5 bases, and 6 bases lay outside the gene matches. Germline lookup yields CDR1 SGHTA and CDR2 FQGNSA. CDR3 region: CASSQRDRGTGNTIYF. The CDR3 nucleotides read TGTGCCAGCAGCCAACGGGACAGGGGAACTGGAAACACCATATATTTT.

This clonotype has only a few counts. V and J are TRBV12-3 or TRBV12-4 and TRBJ2-5, with D possibly being TRBD1 or TRBD2 (5 bases each). Trimming cost V 5 bases and J 6 bases, with 19 bases left between them. This CDR3 region has 15 residues. The CDR3 loop is CASSGTGRARKTQYF. The CDR3 DNA reads as TGTGCCAGCAGTGGGACGGGCCGGGCGCGGAAGACCCAGTACTTC.

This rearrangement joins TRBV19 to TRBJ2-1; D is undetermined. CDR1 and CDR2 (germline): LNHDA, SQIVND (reference sequence). Deletions cut 1 base from V and 4 bases from J, with 11 bases between. This CDR3 spans 15 amino acids. The CDR3 sequence: CASSIGNPRYNEQFF. The CDR3 coding sequence is TGTGCCAGTAGTATAGGTAACCCTCGATACAATGAGCAGTTCTTC.

The chain employs TRBV9 and TRBJ2-1, with 10 bases lining up with TRBD2. The V gene's germline CDR1 is SGDLS and CDR2 YYNGEE. Germline trimming cut 0 bases from V and 9 bases from J; bases unmatched to any gene: 3. The CDR3 runs 14 residues. The CDR3 region has the DNA TGTGCCAGCAGCGTAGTTCTAGCGGGAGCTGAGCAGTTCTTC. Amino acids: CASSVVLAGAEQFF.

V usage is TRBV20-1 and J usage is TRBJ2-1; D might be TRBD1 or TRBD2, each matching 5 bases. V was clipped by 1 base and J by 0 bases, with 10 bases between them. The CDR3 is made up of 15 amino acids. Germline-derived CDR1 and CDR2 are DFQATT and SNEGSKA (reference sequence). This CDR3 reads CSARVEGRSYNEQFF. The CDR3 DNA follows: TGCAGTGCTAGAGTAGAGGGACGCTCCTACAATGAGCAGTTCTTC.